Listed below are T cell receptor beta chains from one sample, sequenced in a study of blood T cell repertoires in COVID-19. The table came from immunoSEQ multiplex PCR; TCRdb's copy has only in-frame clones and leaves some out. The table shows about 220,000 clones, with approximately 77% occurring only once. Sequenced material: peripheral blood. The receptors were gathered from a woman of 80 years or more with acute or convalescent COVID-19. CDR3s include the opening cysteine and the closing phenylalanine or tryptophan. D genes are given only for firm matches. A clone size is listed for some rows: how often the clone was seen (once, few, many), or a class if it is expanded.

.,TRBV10-3,TRBJ1-1,.,TGTGCCATCAGTGAGTCGATTGGATTCACTACGAACACTGAAGCTTTCTTT,CAISESIGFTTNTEAFF
.,TRBV7-9,TRBJ1-4,TRBD1,TGTGCCAGCAGCCAGAGGGACAGGGACGGCTTGATTAATGAAAAACTGTTTTTT,CASSQRDRDGLINEKLFF
.,TRBV3-1/TRBV3-2,TRBJ1-6,.,TGTGCCAGCAGCCAAACCAGGTGGAATTCACCCCTCCACTTT,CASSQTRWNSPLHF
.,TRBV29-1,TRBJ2-1,TRBD2,TGCAGCGTTGGCGAAGCGGGGGGACTCAATGAGCAGTTCTTC,CSVGEAGGLNEQFF
.,TRBV7-2,TRBJ2-4,TRBD1,TGTGCCAGCAGCTCGGGACAGGTGTCGGGGAACATTCAGTACTTC,CASSSGQVSGNIQYF
.,TRBV9,TRBJ1-1,.,TGTGCCAGCAGCGTAGGCAGTGTGGAGGTTGCTGAAGCTTTCTTT,CASSVGSVEVAEAFF
.,TRBV7-2,TRBJ1-6,.,TGTGCCAGCAGCTTAGAGTTGGGGAGGCCCCTCCACTTT,CASSLELGRPLHF
.,TRBV28,TRBJ1-2,TRBD1,TGTGCCAGCAGACTCGAGACAGGGCCGGGAGACTATGGCTACACCTTC,CASRLETGPGDYGYTF
.,TRBV7-9,TRBJ1-1,TRBD1,TGTGCCAGCAGCGGTGACAGGGGGAACACTGAAGCTTTCTTT,CASSGDRGNTEAFF
once,TRBV11-3,TRBJ1-2,.,TGTGCCAGCAGCTTAAGCCTCGGGGTGCTAACCTATGGCTACACCTTC,CASSLSLGVLTYGYTF
.,TRBV10-3,TRBJ1-1,TRBD1,TGTGCCATCAGTGTAGGACAGGGAATCGCTGAAGCTTTCTTT,CAISVGQGIAEAFF
.,TRBV28,TRBJ2-3,TRBD2,TGTGCCAGCACCCTAGCGGGGAGCACAGATACGCAGTATTTT,CASTLAGSTDTQYF